Below are 15 T cell receptor beta chains sequenced from a single sample in a study of cytomegalovirus exposure and HLA in healthy donors. Both 60 Vbeta primers and 13 Jbeta primers went into the PCR. The assay was immunoSEQ multiplex PCR, and TCRdb's table has in-frame clones only and misses some. In the table there are around 150,000 clones, approximately 70% of which are singletons. Sequenced: PBMCs. Receptors were obtained from a human donor in good health.

This sequence joins TRBV19 and TRBJ2-5; 13 bases fit TRBD2. The end of the DNA aligns better with TRBJ2-7, so the J call may be wrong. Germline lookup yields CDR1 LNHDA and CDR2 SQIVND (reference sequence). The CDR3 extends over 17 amino acids. In DNA, the CDR3 is TGTGCCAGTAGTATATGGACTAGCGGGAGTTCGGCCTACGAGCAGTACTTC. Encoded protein: CASSIWTSGSSAYEQYF.

This chain links TRBV2 with TRBJ2-1; D possibly corresponds to TRBD1 (5 bases). From germline, CDR1 is SNHLY and CDR2 FYNNEI. V lost 7 bases, J lost 6 bases, and 13 bases lay in between. The CDR3 covers 13 residues. The CDR3 spells CASTRGRGNEQFF. CDR3 DNA: TGTGCCAGCACTAGGGGCCGCGGCAATGAGCAGTTCTTC.

The chain recombines TRBV29-1 with TRBJ2-2; D might be TRBD1 (6 bases). V lost 7 bases and J lost 2, with 11 bases in between. CDR3 size: 13 residues. In germline, CDR1 is SQVTM, CDR2 ANQGSEA. The CDR3 DNA reads TGCAGCGCCTCGGGACAAAACACCGGGGAGCTGTTTTTT. It yields the protein CSASGQNTGELFF.

This chain links TRBV7-3 with TRBJ2-1; 8 bases agree with TRBD2. The V gene end was trimmed by 2 bases and the J gene end by 4 bases; junction bases not matched to a gene: 10. The CDR3 consists of 17 residues. In germline, CDR1 is SGHTA, CDR2 FQGTGA. The CDR3 sequence: CASSLEAGDVAYNEQFF. The DNA of the CDR3 is TGTGCCAGCAGCTTAGAAGCGGGAGACGTGGCTTACAATGAGCAGTTCTTC.

As DNA, the CDR3 is TGTGCCAGCAGCGCCCAGATTTTGGGAGAGAACACTGAAGCTTTCTTT. Residues: CASSAQILGENTEAFF. V usage is TRBV9 and J usage is TRBJ1-1; unclear D gene. V was clipped by 3 bases and J by 1 base, with 16 bases between them. This CDR3 spans 16 amino acids. Germline V gene lookup returns CDR1 SGDLS and CDR2 YYNGEE.

The chain uses TRBV9 and TRBJ2-7; D is uncertain. Trimming stripped 0 bases from V and 0 bases from J, with 10 bases between. CDR1 and CDR2 (germline): SGDLS, YYNGEE. This CDR3 has 15 residues. The CDR3, as DNA: TGTGCCAGCAGCGTAGGGGCGCTGGGCTCCTACGAGCAGTACTTC. It specifies CASSVGALGSYEQYF.

This clone was recorded once. This chain joins TRBV7-8 and TRBJ2-7, with TRBD1 matching 9 bases. The CDR3 spans 15 residues. Germline trimming cut 5 bases from V and 1 base from J; bases unmatched to any gene: 6. Germline V lookup: CDR1 SGHVS, CDR2 FQNEAQ. The CDR3 DNA is TGTGCCAGCAGCCTTAGCGGACAGGGGTCCTACGAGCAGTACTTC. Protein sequence: CASSLSGQGSYEQYF.

The genes are TRBV15 and TRBJ1-1; the match to TRBD1 covers 9 bases. Germline CDR1 LNHNV, CDR2 YYDKDF (reference sequence). J lost 0 bases, V lost 2 bases, and 4 bases had no gene match. The CDR3 sequence is 16 residues long. The CDR3 nucleotides read TGTGCCACCAGCAGACCAGGACAGGGGATGAACACTGAAGCTTTCTTT. This sequence encodes CATSRPGQGMNTEAFF.

This clone was seen only a few times. The chain links TRBV25-1 to TRBJ1-5; no clear D. Trimming took off 2 bases at V and 6 bases at J, with 14 bases between the two ends. The CDR3 extends over 15 amino acids. The germline V gene has CDR1 MGHDK and CDR2 SYGVNS. The CDR3 protein is CASSESGIEGQPQHF. The CDR3 DNA reads TGTGCCAGCAGTGAAAGCGGGATTGAAGGTCAGCCCCAGCATTTT. Full variable domain (missing parts from reference TRBV25-1 and TRBJ1-5): EADIYQTPRYLVIGTGKKITLECSQTMGHDKMYWYQQDPGMELHLIHYSYGVNSTEKGDLSSESTVSRIRTEHFPLTLESARPSHTSQYLCASSESGIEGQPQHFGDGTRLSIL.

The J gene is TRBJ2-1, the V gene TRBV7-2, with 11 bases aligning to TRBD2. Germline-derived CDR1 and CDR2 are SGHTA and FQGNSA. Germline trimming cut 2 bases from V and 3 bases from J; bases unmatched to any gene: 3. The CDR3 is 16 residues long. CDR3 loop: CASSLWLAGGYNEQFF. The CDR3, as DNA: TGTGCCAGCAGCTTATGGCTAGCGGGAGGCTACAATGAGCAGTTCTTC.

This clone has a handful of counts. The chain has TRBV2 and TRBJ2-4; D might be TRBD1 (5 bases). Germline lookup yields CDR1 SNHLY and CDR2 FYNNEI. Trimming shortened V by 6 bases and J by 7 bases, and 13 bases separated the two germline ends. CDR3 size: 13 residues. This chain's CDR3 is CASSLGPRNIQYF. CDR3 coding DNA: TGTGCCAGCAGCCTGGGGCCCCGGAACATTCAGTACTTC.

The rearrangement links TRBV9 to TRBJ2-7; D remains ambiguous. The CDR3 extends over 12 amino acids. The germline V gene has CDR1 SGDLS and CDR2 YYNGEE. V was clipped by 3 bases and J by 7 bases, with 11 bases between them. The CDR3 region is CASSGSGWEQYF. The CDR3 bases are TGTGCCAGCAGCGGGTCGGGTTGGGAGCAGTACTTC.

V gene TRBV6-5 combines with J gene TRBJ2-3; 8 nucleotides line up with TRBD2. CDR1 is MNHEY, CDR2 SVGAGI, per germline. The V segment lost 2 bases and the J segment 4 bases; nucleotides outside the gene matches: 5. This CDR3 is built from 15 residues. The CDR3 region is CASSYAPGGADTQYF. The CDR3, as DNA: TGTGCCAGCAGTTACGCCCCCGGGGGGGCAGATACGCAGTATTTT.

The CDR3 here is CASRGRGQGTGELFF. The CDR3 nucleotides are TGTGCCAGCAGGGGACGGGGACAGGGGACCGGGGAGCTGTTTTTT. This chain connects TRBV2 to TRBJ2-2, with 10 bases lining up with TRBD1. The trim removed 6 bases at V and 5 bases at J, leaving 6 bases unmatched. The CDR3 covers 15 residues. CDR1 and CDR2 (germline): SNHLY, FYNNEI.

The chain uses TRBV28 and TRBJ1-2, with D unresolved. The CDR3 has 12 residues. Germline values: CDR1 MDHEN, CDR2 SYDVKM. Trimming took off 5 bases at V and 6 bases at J, with 10 bases between the two ends. In DNA, the CDR3 is TGTGCCAGCAGTACCCACTTAGATGGCTACACCTTC. Protein sequence: CASSTHLDGYTF.